Presented here are 9 T cell receptor beta chains from one specimen sequenced in a study of regulatory T cells in long-lasting Graves disease. Through Arm-PCR of CDR3 regions and iRepertoire HTBI primers, TCR beta libraries were built. TCRdb reprocessed the multiplex PCR reads via MiXCR and lists one record per CDR3 protein. The table lists some 460,000 distinct CDR3 sequences, about a sixth of them singletons, with 9.5% to 15% in the top ten. Time point of the sample: newly diagnosed GD, antithyroid drugs for less than 3 months. After RNA was extracted from PBMCs, the TCR library was made from it. The sample was also linked to a second study, of T cells in Graves' hyperthyroidism and ophthalmopathy.

This material consisted of peripheral blood mononuclear cells (PBMCs), taken at new diagnosis, from a patient treated with antithyroid drugs. Every receptor here comes from a man aged 35 to 55 with Graves disease.

Points on this clonotype: A far more abundant clone sits one base away, making this likely a read error. V is TRBV13 and J is TRBJ2-3; 12 nucleotides agree with TRBD2. The assigned J gene may be wrong: the sequence end matches TRBJ2-5 better. CDR3 length equals 16 residues. The germline V gene has CDR1 PRHDT and CDR2 FYEKMQ (reference sequence). This chain's CDR3 is CASSVRLAGEREAQYF. The CDR3 DNA sequence: TGTGCCAGCAGCGTACGACTAGCGGGAGAGCGGGAGGCCCAGTACTTC.

The genes are TRBV12-3 or TRBV12-4 and TRBJ2-7; D call uncertain. V dropped 3 bases and J dropped 10 bases, with 16 bases sitting between them. The CDR3 spans 13 residues. The CDR3: CASSLSPDVYQYF. CDR3 bases: TGTGCCAGCAGTTTGAGCCCTGATGTATACCAGTACTTC.

In its sample, this clonotype was seen a few times. One end of the junction varies from germline; a read error may be responsible. The V and J genes are TRBV6-4 and TRBJ2-2, with D perhaps TRBD1 (6 bases). CDR1 and CDR2 from the germline V gene are MRHNA and SNTAGT. The CDR3 contains 18 residues. For the CDR3, the DNA is TGTGCCAGCAGTTACTCGAGGAGGCGACAGGCAAACACCGGGGAGCTGTTTTTT. This encodes CASSYSRRRQANTGELFF.

At least ten counts were recorded for this clonotype. J is TRBJ2-3 and V is TRBV5-1; the match to TRBD1 covers 8 bases. Germline V gene sequence: CDR1 SGHRS, CDR2 YFSETQ. The CDR3 loop spans 17 amino acids. Trimming removed 4 bases from V and 2 bases from J; junction bases left unmatched: 12. The CDR3 DNA follows: TGCGCCAGCAGCGCGCGAATAAGGACAGGGAACACAGATACGCAGTATTTT. Residues: CASSARIRTGNTDTQYF. The variable domain in full, completed from reference TRBV5-1 and TRBJ2-3, reads KAGVTQTPRYLIKTRGQQVTLSCSPISGHRSVSWYQQTPGQGLQFLFEYFSETQRNKGNFPGRFSGRQFSNSRSEMNVSTLELGDSALYLCASSARIRTGNTDTQYFGPGTRLTVL.

The sample holds a few counts of this clonotype. The gene calls are TRBV5-5 and TRBJ1-1; D is ambiguous. The CDR3 totals 14 residues. V dropped 0 bases and J dropped 3 bases, with 9 bases sitting between them. Per germline, CDR1 SGHKS and CDR2 YYEKEE (reference sequence). The CDR3: CASSLGPMDTEAFF. The CDR3 DNA reads TGTGCCAGCAGCTTGGGACCCATGGACACTGAAGCTTTCTTT.

This clonotype was counted only a few times. The chain links TRBV19 to TRBJ2-1; 8 bases align to TRBD2. The V and J ends lost 10 bases and 4 bases, in that order; junction bases with no gene match: 9. CDR1 is LNHDA, CDR2 SQIVND, per germline (reference sequence). The CDR3 consists of 14 residues. The CDR3 nucleotides are TGTGCCACCCACCCCGGGACTAGTTACAATGAGCAGTTCTTC. Encoded protein: CATHPGTSYNEQFF.

This clonotype showed up many times. The rearrangement joins TRBV10-2 to TRBJ2-7; D not resolved. CDR1 WSHSY and CDR2 SAAADI come from the germline V gene. The ends were cut back, 6 bases at V and 3 bases at J, with 12 bases in the middle. The CDR3 is 13 amino acids. CDR3 residues: CASRQPEIYEQYF. CDR3 sequence (DNA): TGCGCCAGCAGACAGCCAGAAATCTACGAGCAGTACTTC.

This clonotype was observed a few times. This rearrangement joins TRBV7-9 to TRBJ2-1, with 14 bases aligning to TRBD2. The CDR3 is made up of 16 amino acids. V lost 1 base and J lost 9; bases outside the gene matches: 5. Looked up from germline, CDR1 is SEHNR and CDR2 is FQNEAQ (reference sequence). The CDR3 DNA sequence: TGTGCCAGCAGCTTAGTACACGGACTAGCGGGAGGTGAGCAGTTCTTC. Encoded protein: CASSLVHGLAGGEQFF.

Many counts were recorded for this clonotype. The rearrangement links TRBV24-1 to TRBJ1-2, with 7 bases identical to TRBD1. This CDR3 has 14 amino acids. Germline trimming cut 4 bases from V and 5 bases from J; bases unmatched to any gene: 6. Germline V CDR1 and CDR2: KGHDR, SFDVKD. The CDR3: CATSDRGEGYGYTF. The CDR3 DNA reads TGTGCCACCAGTGACAGGGGGGAAGGATATGGCTACACCTTC.